This T cell receptor beta chain comes out of a study of cytomegalovirus exposure and HLA in healthy donors. Overall study results and limits: Common viral pathogens (according to a later analysis) appeared linked to several of the most significant clusters.

With regard to this clone: The antigen is unknown.

In the PCR, 60 Vbeta and 13 Jbeta primers were used. Some clones are missing from TCRdb's copy, which holds only in-frame ones; the method was immunoSEQ multiplex PCR. The data show some 210,000 clones, approximately 82% seen once. The clonotype comes from a male donor in good health and CMV-seronegative. The specimen was PBMCs.

The CDR3 region is CASSDPGLAGVGNEQFF. The CDR3 nucleotides read TGTGCCAGCAGCGATCCGGGACTAGCGGGAGTAGGGAATGAGCAGTTCTTC. This chain uses TRBV9 with TRBJ2-1; 14 positions match TRBD2. CDR3 length: 17 amino acids. Trimming took 3 bases from V and 7 from J; bases not matched to a gene: 9. In germline, CDR1 is SGDLS, CDR2 YYNGEE. Based on the CDR3 plus reference TRBV9 and TRBJ2-1, the full variable domain is DSGVTQTPKHLITATGQRVTLRCSPRSGDLSVYWYQQSLDQGLQFLIQYYNGEERAKGNILERFSAQQFPDLHSELNLSSLELGDSALYFCASSDPGLAGVGNEQFFGPGTRLTVL.